This is a list of T cell receptor beta chains from one sample in a study of technical replicates of blood from a few donors. The table came from immunoSEQ multiplex PCR; TCRdb's copy has only in-frame clones and leaves some out. The sample has about 14,000 clones; 84% are singletons. The sequenced sample was PBMCs. These receptor sequences come from a human donor in good health. The CDR3 runs from the conserved cysteine through the conserved F or W. Fields, in order: J gene, V gene, clone size, D gene, CDR3 protein, CDR3 DNA. D genes are given only for firm matches. Size tells how often a clone was seen (once, few, many) or the class of an expanded clone, and some rows leave it out.

TRBJ1-3,TRBV30,.,.,CAWSVDSNGNTIYF,TGTGCCTGGAGTGTAGACAGCAATGGAAACACCATATATTTT
TRBJ2-7,TRBV6-6,.,TRBD2,CASTPGGFRYEQYF,TGTGCCAGCACCCCGGGGGGGTTTCGCTACGAGCAGTACTTC
TRBJ2-5,TRBV7-9,.,TRBD2,CASSLVGGRGETQYF,TGTGCCAGCAGCTTAGTTGGCGGGAGAGGGGAGACCCAGTACTTC
TRBJ2-7,TRBV7-9,.,TRBD1,CASSTDRDSSSYEQYF,TGTGCCAGCAGCACTGACCGGGACAGTAGCTCCTACGAGCAGTACTTC
TRBJ2-7,TRBV19,.,.,CASSPHRESYEQYF,TGTGCCAGTAGTCCTCATCGGGAGTCCTACGAGCAGTACTTC
TRBJ2-1,TRBV10-3,.,.,CAISTVSNNEQFF,TGTGCCATCAGTACAGTGTCTAACAATGAGCAGTTCTTC
TRBJ2-2,TRBV11-2,once,.,CASSLTGRVELFF,TGTGCCAGCAGCTTAACCGGCAGGGTAGAGCTGTTTTTT
TRBJ2-1,TRBV7-9,few,.,CASSLLGGEQFF,TGTGCCAGCAGCCTGTTGGGGGGTGAGCAGTTCTTC
TRBJ1-5,TRBV10-3,.,.,CAITRGGDQPQHF,TGTGCCATTACCAGGGGTGGAGATCAGCCCCAGCATTTT
TRBJ2-5,TRBV2,.,.,CASSEIGGPEETQYF,TGTGCCAGCAGTGAAATTGGTGGCCCCGAAGAGACCCAGTACTTC
TRBJ1-4,TRBV29-1,.,TRBD1,CSVGDRSNEKLFF,TGCAGCGTTGGGGACAGGAGTAATGAAAAACTGTTTTTT
TRBJ2-3,TRBV5-1,.,TRBD1,CASSSTGTGSTDTQYF,TGCGCCAGCAGCTCGACCGGGACAGGGAGCACAGATACGCAGTATTTT
TRBJ1-4,TRBV7-9,few,.,CASSFQDSDEKLFF,TGTGCCAGCAGCTTCCAGGACAGCGATGAAAAACTGTTTTTT
TRBJ1-5,TRBV10-3,few,.,CAISEGGVGQPQHF,TGTGCCATCAGTGAAGGAGGGGTAGGTCAGCCCCAGCATTTT
TRBJ1-5,TRBV25-1,.,.,CASSEGGGFGQPQHF,TGTGCCAGCAGTGAGGGGGGGGGATTCGGTCAGCCCCAGCATTTT
TRBJ1-5,TRBV6-1,.,.,CASSDRGNSNQPQHF,TGTGCCAGCAGTGACCGGGGAAATAGCAATCAGCCCCAGCATTTT
TRBJ1-2,TRBV29-1,.,.,CSVEELQTGTYGYTF,TGCAGCGTTGAAGAGCTACAAACAGGGACCTATGGCTACACCTTC
TRBJ1-5,TRBV2,.,TRBD1,CASSKTGASNQPQHF,TGTGCCAGCAGTAAGACAGGGGCGTCCAATCAGCCCCAGCATTTT
TRBJ2-7,TRBV7-7,few,.,CASSLASSYEQYF,TGTGCCAGCAGCTTAGCTAGTTCCTACGAGCAGTACTTC
TRBJ1-1,TRBV5-1,few,.,CASSLGTVWNTEAFF,TGCGCCAGCAGCTTGGGTACGGTGTGGAACACTGAAGCTTTCTTT
TRBJ2-1,TRBV7-3,.,.,CASSLRYNEQFF,TGTGCCAGCAGCTTGCGGTACAATGAGCAGTTCTTC
TRBJ2-1,TRBV5-1,.,TRBD2,CASSFLAGGFNEQFF,TGCGCCAGCAGCTTTCTAGCGGGAGGATTCAATGAGCAGTTCTTC
TRBJ1-1,TRBV5-4,few,.,CASSFTGKGMNTEAFF,TGTGCCAGCAGCTTCACAGGGAAGGGGATGAACACTGAAGCTTTCTTT
TRBJ1-2,TRBV18,.,.,CARLRAGPANYGYTF,TGTGCCAGACTGCGGGCGGGCCCGGCTAACTATGGCTACACCTTC
TRBJ2-3,TRBV7-6,.,TRBD2,CASSGSGTSGRDTQYF,TGTGCCAGCAGCGGATCCGGGACTAGCGGGAGAGATACGCAGTATTTT
TRBJ2-7,TRBV19,few,TRBD1,CASSSAAGTASYEQYF,TGTGCCAGTAGTAGTGCGGCCGGGACAGCCTCCTACGAGCAGTACTTC
TRBJ2-4,TRBV7-9,once,TRBD1,CASSLVAGTGGKNIQYF,TGTGCCAGCAGCTTAGTTGCGGGGACAGGGGGTAAAAACATTCAGTACTTC
TRBJ2-5,TRBV5-6,.,TRBD2,CASSGTGGRETQYF,TGTGCCAGCAGCGGGACGGGAGGTCGGGAGACCCAGTACTTC
TRBJ2-1,TRBV7-8,.,TRBD2,CASSLEREGAEQFF,TGTGCCAGCAGCTTAGAGCGGGAGGGGGCTGAGCAGTTCTTC
TRBJ2-7,TRBV4-2,.,.,CASSPTGRSYEQYF,TGTGCCAGCAGCCCGACGGGTCGCTCCTACGAGCAGTACTTC
TRBJ2-3,TRBV6-5,.,TRBD1,CASSEQTGGSDTQYF,TGTGCCAGCAGCGAACAGACAGGGGGCTCAGATACGCAGTATTTT
TRBJ1-1,TRBV6-1,once,.,CASSDTGTPAAEAFF,TGTGCCAGCAGTGATACCGGGACTCCGGCCGCTGAAGCTTTCTTT
TRBJ1-1,TRBV30,.,.,CAWSPLNTEAFF,TGTGCCTGGAGTCCTCTGAACACTGAAGCTTTCTTT
TRBJ2-2,TRBV19,.,TRBD2,CASSIGGGPNTGELFF,TGTGCCAGTAGTATAGGCGGGGGGCCGAACACCGGGGAGCTGTTTTTT
TRBJ2-7,TRBV2,.,TRBD2,CASNAGLAGFYEQYF,TGTGCCAGCAACGCCGGACTAGCGGGGTTCTACGAGCAGTACTTC
TRBJ2-5,TRBV9,.,.,CASSASIGAGAETQYF,TGTGCCAGCAGCGCTTCTATAGGGGCAGGGGCGGAGACCCAGTACTTC
TRBJ2-7,TRBV30,.,TRBD2,CAGTSAGVYEQYF,TGTGCCGGGACTTCAGCGGGAGTGTACGAGCAGTACTTC
TRBJ2-3,TRBV15,.,TRBD2,CATSRAAGEVADTQYF,TGTGCCACCAGCAGAGCGGCGGGAGAAGTGGCAGATACGCAGTATTTT
TRBJ2-7,TRBV2,.,.,CASSGHFSYEQYF,TGTGCCAGCAGTGGGCATTTCTCCTACGAGCAGTACTTC
TRBJ1-4,TRBV6-5,once,.,CASSPRFRNEKLFF,TGTGCCAGCAGTCCACGGTTCCGTAATGAAAAACTGTTTTTT
TRBJ1-5,TRBV10-3,.,TRBD1,CASSDRDNQPQHF,TGTGCCAGCTCGGACAGGGATAATCAGCCCCAGCATTTT
TRBJ2-2,TRBV7-9,.,.,CASSSRESGVTTGELFF,TGTGCCAGCAGCTCGAGAGAAAGCGGAGTTACCACCGGGGAGCTGTTTTTT
TRBJ2-3,TRBV11-3,.,TRBD1,CASSSGQQPADTQYF,TGTGCCAGCAGCTCGGGACAGCAGCCCGCAGATACGCAGTATTTT
TRBJ1-1,TRBV7-9,.,.,CASGFRGLRNTEAFF,TGTGCCAGCGGCTTCAGGGGACTAAGGAACACTGAAGCTTTCTTT
TRBJ2-7,TRBV6-5,.,TRBD1,CASSRGQGAYEQYF,TGTGCCAGCAGTCGAGGGCAGGGGGCCTACGAGCAGTACTTC
TRBJ2-3,TRBV2,.,.,CASSEQGILTDTQYF,TGTGCCAGCAGTGAGCAGGGGATATTGACAGATACGCAGTATTTT
TRBJ2-5,TRBV9,.,.,CASSVAPTGLLVTQYF,TGTGCCAGCAGCGTAGCCCCCACGGGTCTACTAGTGACCCAGTACTTC
TRBJ2-7,TRBV10-2,once,TRBD2,CASSESRGTSLYEQYF,TGCGCCAGCAGTGAGTCGCGGGGGACTTCCCTCTACGAGCAGTACTTC
TRBJ1-2,TRBV27,.,.,CASSPDRRVEGYTF,TGTGCCAGCAGTCCCGACAGGCGGGTAGAGGGCTACACCTTC
TRBJ2-3,TRBV21-1,.,.,CASSKGARESTDTQYF,TGTGCCAGCAGCAAAGGGGCCAGGGAAAGCACAGATACGCAGTATTTT
TRBJ2-1,TRBV27,once,.,CASSLFGGLERARYNEQFF,TGTGCCAGCAGTTTGTTTGGAGGGCTCGAGAGGGCCCGGTACAATGAGCAGTTCTTC